This T cell receptor (beta chain) comes out of a study of T cell changes during pregnancy in multiple sclerosis. Only in-frame clones appear in the TCRdb table, and some are missing; sequencing was by immunoSEQ multiplex PCR. The sample lists 67,000 or so clones, approximately 92% occurring once. The V end was cut by 5 bases, the J end by 1 base, with 11 bases between. This CDR3 contains 14 residues. Looked up from germline, CDR1 is LNHDA and CDR2 is SQIVND (reference sequence). The chain carries TRBV19 and TRBJ1-1, with D tentatively TRBD1 (6 bases). This specimen was CD8+ T cells from peripheral blood mononuclear cells, taken in the third trimester of pregnancy. The sequence was collected from a female donor in good health, enrolled as a control in a pregnancy study. For the CDR3, the DNA is TGTGCCAGTAGTCTACGGACAGCGAACACTGAAGCTTTCTTT. This translates into CASSLRTANTEAFF.